A selection of T cell receptor beta chains follows, all from one sample in a study of T cell responses to AZD1222 COVID-19 vaccine. TCRdb keeps only in-frame clones here, not all; method: immunoSEQ multiplex PCR. Of under 200,000 clones listed, more than 75% were seen once; the top ten hold 2.5% to 3%. This specimen was peripheral blood, taken on day 0 of MenACWY control vaccination. The receptors derive from an adult in good health. CDR3s leave out the opening cysteine and the closing phenylalanine or tryptophan. Size is omitted from some rows. Given values are once, few, many or a class for expanded clones.

J gene: TRBJ2-5; V gene: TRBV27; clone size: once; CDR3 protein: ASSTGLAAAGTQY
J gene: TRBJ2-7; V gene: TRBV2; clone size: -; CDR3 protein: ASSNRDFPRLY
J gene: TRBJ2-7; V gene: TRBV5-4; clone size: -; CDR3 protein: ASSPGPGTDPYEQY
J gene: TRBJ2-1; V gene: TRBV11-2; clone size: -; CDR3 protein: ASSLDSGAGGNNEQF
J gene: TRBJ1-5; V gene: TRBV19; clone size: -; CDR3 protein: ASTKQGSNQPQH
J gene: TRBJ2-1; V gene: TRBV7-8; clone size: -; CDR3 protein: ASSLSGGTYNEQF
J gene: TRBJ2-2; V gene: TRBV7-9; clone size: -; CDR3 protein: ASSLGGGIGTGELF
J gene: TRBJ1-4; V gene: TRBV10-3; clone size: -; CDR3 protein: AIRDRENEKLF
J gene: TRBJ2-5; V gene: TRBV6-5; clone size: -; CDR3 protein: ASSTGQGEETQY
J gene: TRBJ1-2; V gene: TRBV2; clone size: -; CDR3 protein: ASSEVPDRDYGYT
J gene: TRBJ2-5; V gene: TRBV27; clone size: -; CDR3 protein: ASTYRTGETQY
J gene: TRBJ2-7; V gene: TRBV5-1; clone size: -; CDR3 protein: ASSRTGVVTDEQY
J gene: TRBJ2-3; V gene: TRBV28; clone size: -; CDR3 protein: ASNPPGTGGSDTQY
J gene: TRBJ2-7; V gene: TRBV11-2; clone size: -; CDR3 protein: ASSFRGGAYEQY
J gene: TRBJ2-5; V gene: TRBV14; clone size: -; CDR3 protein: ASSLEDFAPPQETQY
J gene: TRBJ2-5; V gene: TRBV6-5; clone size: -; CDR3 protein: ASSSGLAGKETQY
J gene: TRBJ1-3; V gene: TRBV5-5; clone size: -; CDR3 protein: ASSLLRTIY
J gene: TRBJ2-1; V gene: TRBV28; clone size: -; CDR3 protein: ASSWGQAYNEQF
J gene: TRBJ2-7; V gene: TRBV5-4; clone size: -; CDR3 protein: ASSLMNDRSYEQY
J gene: TRBJ2-7; V gene: TRBV15; clone size: -; CDR3 protein: ATSPRQASSYEQY
J gene: TRBJ1-1; V gene: TRBV19; clone size: -; CDR3 protein: ASSIVPTLTRANTEAF
J gene: TRBJ2-1; V gene: TRBV5-1; clone size: once; CDR3 protein: ASSPGTGNNEQF
J gene: TRBJ2-1; V gene: TRBV18; clone size: -; CDR3 protein: ASSPRQYNEQF
J gene: TRBJ2-1; V gene: TRBV5-4; clone size: -; CDR3 protein: ASSSWGKKQF
J gene: TRBJ2-7; V gene: TRBV30; clone size: few; CDR3 protein: AGGLYEQY
J gene: TRBJ2-7; V gene: TRBV9; clone size: -; CDR3 protein: ASSGTGTGDEQY
J gene: TRBJ2-1; V gene: TRBV4-2; clone size: -; CDR3 protein: ASSQNRDSYNEQF
J gene: TRBJ2-7; V gene: TRBV18; clone size: -; CDR3 protein: ASSPPFAGGSYEQY
J gene: TRBJ2-5; V gene: TRBV7-3; clone size: -; CDR3 protein: ASSLLGGEDETQY
J gene: TRBJ1-2; V gene: TRBV27; clone size: once; CDR3 protein: ASSFLAGTGGQPSYGYT
J gene: TRBJ1-3; V gene: TRBV6-1; clone size: -; CDR3 protein: ASSEAPGTSGNTIY
J gene: TRBJ2-7; V gene: TRBV18; clone size: -; CDR3 protein: ASSPRQGSYEQY
J gene: TRBJ1-4; V gene: TRBV2; clone size: -; CDR3 protein: ASSNLPTGIERKLF
J gene: TRBJ1-4; V gene: TRBV19; clone size: few; CDR3 protein: ASSSPGATNEKLF
J gene: TRBJ1-1; V gene: TRBV19; clone size: -; CDR3 protein: ASIHLGGKANTEAF
J gene: TRBJ2-5; V gene: TRBV19; clone size: -; CDR3 protein: ASSIDRLSRQY
J gene: TRBJ2-3; V gene: TRBV12-5; clone size: -; CDR3 protein: ASGWGLSGPDTQY
J gene: TRBJ2-1; V gene: TRBV21-1; clone size: -; CDR3 protein: ASSNSSGGRHNEQF
J gene: TRBJ2-3; V gene: TRBV5-1; clone size: -; CDR3 protein: ASSTGQGKDTQY
J gene: TRBJ2-7; V gene: TRBV28; clone size: -; CDR3 protein: ALQGRDYEQY
J gene: TRBJ2-7; V gene: TRBV7-8; clone size: -; CDR3 protein: ASSLDTLYEQY
J gene: TRBJ2-7; V gene: TRBV4-3; clone size: -; CDR3 protein: ASSRGTESYEQY
J gene: TRBJ1-1; V gene: TRBV5-1; clone size: -; CDR3 protein: ASSLTGPGDTEAF
J gene: TRBJ2-2; V gene: TRBV7-2; clone size: -; CDR3 protein: ASSLVSGATGELF
J gene: TRBJ1-1; V gene: TRBV27; clone size: -; CDR3 protein: ASSLQGAPEAF
J gene: TRBJ2-7; V gene: TRBV6-5; clone size: few; CDR3 protein: ASSYPQGAEEQY